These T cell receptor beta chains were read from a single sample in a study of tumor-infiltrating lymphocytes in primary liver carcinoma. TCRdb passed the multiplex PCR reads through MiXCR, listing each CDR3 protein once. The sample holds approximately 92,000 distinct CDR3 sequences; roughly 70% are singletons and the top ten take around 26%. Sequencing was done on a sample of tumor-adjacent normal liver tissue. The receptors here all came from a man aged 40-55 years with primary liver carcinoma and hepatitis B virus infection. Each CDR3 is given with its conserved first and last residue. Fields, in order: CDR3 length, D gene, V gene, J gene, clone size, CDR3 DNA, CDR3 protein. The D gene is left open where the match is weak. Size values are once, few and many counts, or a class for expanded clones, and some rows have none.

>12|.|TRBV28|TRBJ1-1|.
TGTGCCAGCAGTTTAAATGCCCTTGAAGCTTTCTTT
CASSLNALEAFF
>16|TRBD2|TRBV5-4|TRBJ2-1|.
TGTGCCAGCAGCTCGCGGACTAGCGGGGGGGCCGGAATGTCGTTCTTC
CASSSRTSGGAGMSFF
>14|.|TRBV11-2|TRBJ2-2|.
TGTGCCAGCAACACAGACTTGAGCGGCGGGGAGCTGTTTTTT
CASNTDLSGGELFF
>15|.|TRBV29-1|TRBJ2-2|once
TGCAGCGTTGACCCCAGAGGAGTTGGCACCTGGGAGTTGTTTTTT
CSVDPRGVGTWELFF
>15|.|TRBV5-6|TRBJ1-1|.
TGTGCCAGAAGCGGAGGGGACGGAATGAACACTGGAGCTTTCTTT
CARSGGDGMNTGAFF
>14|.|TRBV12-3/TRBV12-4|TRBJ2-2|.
TGTGCCAGCAGGCTAACCCAGTTGACCGGAGTGCTGTTTTTT
CASRLTQLTGVLFF
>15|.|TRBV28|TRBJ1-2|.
TGTGCCAGCAGAGCTTTAGGGGTTTCGGAGCCTAGCTACACCTTC
CASRALGVSEPSYTF
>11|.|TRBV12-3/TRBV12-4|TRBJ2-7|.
TGTGCCAGCAGTTTATACCATGAGCAGTACTTC
CASSLYHEQYF
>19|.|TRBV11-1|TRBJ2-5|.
TGTGCCAGCAGCCCGCCCCCGGATCTCAGGAAGGACTCCCAAGAGACCCAGTACTTC
CASSPPPDLRKDSQETQYF
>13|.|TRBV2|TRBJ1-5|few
TGTGCCAGCAGTGTTGTGGGCAATCAGCCCCAGCATTTT
CASSVVGNQPQHF
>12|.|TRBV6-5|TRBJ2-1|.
TGTGCCAGCCGGGAATCCTACAATGAGCAATTCTTC
CASRESYNEQFF
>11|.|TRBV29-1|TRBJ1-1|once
TGCAACGTGCCAGTGAGCACTGAAGCTTTCTTT
CNVPVSTEAFF
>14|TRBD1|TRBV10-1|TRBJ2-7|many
TGCGCCAGCAGTGGGACAGGCGCCTCCTACGAGCAGTACTTC
CASSGTGASYEQYF
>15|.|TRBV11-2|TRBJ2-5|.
TGTGCCAGCAGGCCTCAGCTAGCTCCTGAAGAGACCCAGTACTTC
CASRPQLAPEETQYF
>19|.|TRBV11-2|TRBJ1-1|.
TGTACCAGTAGCTTAGTGAGACCGGGACATGAATTCAGGAACACTGAAGCTTTCTTT
CTSSLVRPGHEFRNTEAFF
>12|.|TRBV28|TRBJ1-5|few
TGTGCCAGCAGACAGGGATATCAGCCCCAGCATTTT
CASRQGYQPQHF
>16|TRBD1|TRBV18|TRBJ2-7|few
TGTGCCAGCTCACGGCGATGGGACAGGGAAGACCACCAGCAGTACTTC
CASSRRWDREDHQQYF
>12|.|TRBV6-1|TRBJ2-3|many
TGTGCCAGCAGTGAAGCTTATAATACGCAGTATTTT
CASSEAYNTQYF
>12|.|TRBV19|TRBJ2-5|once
TGTGCCACGAGGGACTGCCGGGAGACCCAGCACTTC
CATRDCRETQHF
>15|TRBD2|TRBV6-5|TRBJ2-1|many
TGTGCCAGCAACCCAGGGACTAGCGGGAGAAATGAGCAGTTCTTC
CASNPGTSGRNEQFF
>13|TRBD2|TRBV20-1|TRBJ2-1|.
TGCAGTGCTAGGGGGACTAGTAGCGATGAGCAGTTCTTC
CSARGTSSDEQFF
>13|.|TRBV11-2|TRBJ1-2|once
TGTGCCAGCAACTTAGATGGGAACTATGACTACACCTTC
CASNLDGNYDYTF
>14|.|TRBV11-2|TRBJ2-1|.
TGTGCCAGCAGCCAGGCTAGCCTGTACAATGAGCTGTTCTTC
CASSQASLYNELFF
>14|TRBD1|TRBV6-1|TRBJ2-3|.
TGCGCCAGCAGTGTGACAGGGGGCCCAGATACGCAGTTTTTT
CASSVTGGPDTQFF
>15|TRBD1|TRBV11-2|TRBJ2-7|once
TGTGGCAGCAGCTGGCAGGGGGGACAGGGCTACGAGCAGTACTTC
CGSSWQGGQGYEQYF
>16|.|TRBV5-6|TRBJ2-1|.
TGTGCCAGCAGTCCAGTGGTAGGGAGCTCCTACAATGAGAAGTTCTTC
CASSPVVGSSYNEKFF
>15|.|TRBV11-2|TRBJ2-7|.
TGTGCCAGCAGCCCAGGGCAGGGGACGACCTACGAGCACTACTTC
CASSPGQGTTYEHYF
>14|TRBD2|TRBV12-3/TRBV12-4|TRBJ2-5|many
TGTGCCAGCTTTCCTAGCGGAGGGACAGAGACCCAGTACTTC
CASFPSGGTETQYF
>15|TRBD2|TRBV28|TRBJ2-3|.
TGTGCCAGCATTATGACTAGCGGGAGAGGCTATACGCAGTATTTT
CASIMTSGRGYTQYF
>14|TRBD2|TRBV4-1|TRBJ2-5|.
TGCGCTAACAGCCAAGAAGCGGGGAGGGAGACCCAGTACTTC
CANSQEAGRETQYF
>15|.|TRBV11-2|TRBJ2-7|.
TGTGCCAGCAGCGTGGATCCTGGTAGCGCCGCCGAGCAGTACTTC
CASSVDPGSAAEQYF
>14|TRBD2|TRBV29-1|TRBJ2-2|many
TGCAGCGTGGCCGGGACTAGTAACACCGGGGAGCTGTTTTTT
CSVAGTSNTGELFF
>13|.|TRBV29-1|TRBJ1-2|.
TGCAGCGTGGGGACGTCGGAGGCATTTGGTTACACCTTC
CSVGTSEAFGYTF
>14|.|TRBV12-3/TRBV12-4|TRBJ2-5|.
TGTTCCAGCAGTTTCCCGGCTACTCAAGAGACTCAGTACTTC
CSSSFPATQETQYF
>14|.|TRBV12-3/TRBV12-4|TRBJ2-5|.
TGTGCCAGCACCATGGGGGATGCTCAAGAGACCCGGTACTTC
CASTMGDAQETRYF
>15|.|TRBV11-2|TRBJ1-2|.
TGTGCCAGCAGCTGGGACTGGGGGCCGCCCATAGGCTACACCTTC
CASSWDWGPPIGYTF
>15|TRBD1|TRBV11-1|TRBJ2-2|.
TGTGCCAGCAGGCCGGACAGGGTGAGCACCGGGGAGCTGTTTTTT
CASRPDRVSTGELFF
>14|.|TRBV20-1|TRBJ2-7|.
TGCAGTGCTAGAGACCGCCGGGAGACCTACGAGCAGTACTTC
CSARDRRETYEQYF
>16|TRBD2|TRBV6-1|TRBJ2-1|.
TGTGCCAGCAGTGCCCTCTTCACCGGGGGGGGCGACGAGCAGTTCTTC
CASSALFTGGGDEQFF
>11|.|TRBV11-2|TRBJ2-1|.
TGTGCCAGCAGCTTCTTGTCTGAGCTGTTCTTC
CASSFLSELFF
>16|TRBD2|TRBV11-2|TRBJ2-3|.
TGTACCAGCAGCTTAGAGGGACTAGCGTGCACAGATACACAGTATTTT
CTSSLEGLACTDTQYF
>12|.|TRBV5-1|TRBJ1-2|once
TGCGCCAGCAGCTTCACAGACTCGGGCTGCACCTTC
CASSFTDSGCTF
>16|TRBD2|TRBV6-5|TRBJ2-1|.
TGTGCCAGCAGCTACACCGGGACTAGCGGATACGATGAGCAGTTCTTC
CASSYTGTSGYDEQFF
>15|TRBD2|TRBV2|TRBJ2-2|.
TGTGACAGCAGTGGAGGAGAGACTAGCATCGGGGAGCTGTTTTTT
CDSSGGETSIGELFF
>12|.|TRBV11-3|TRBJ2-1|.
TGTGTCAGCAGCTTGGTGGGGAATGTGCAGTTCTTC
CVSSLVGNVQFF
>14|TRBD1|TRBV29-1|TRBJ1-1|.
TGCAGCGTGCACAGGGGGAATGTGAACACTGAAGCTTTCTTT
CSVHRGNVNTEAFF
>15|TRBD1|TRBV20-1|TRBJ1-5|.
TGCAGTGCTGAGGACAGGGGAGGGGTGGGTCAGTCCCAGCATTTT
CSAEDRGGVGQSQHF
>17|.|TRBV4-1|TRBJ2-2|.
TGCGCCAGCAGCCGGGGTCCTCTAGTTGAGAACACTGGGAAGCTGTTTTTT
CASSRGPLVENTGKLFF
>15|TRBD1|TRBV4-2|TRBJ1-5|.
TGTGCCAGCAACCAAGTTGGGACAGGCAATCAGCCCCAGCATTTT
CASNQVGTGNQPQHF
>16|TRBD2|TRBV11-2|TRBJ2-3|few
TGTGCCAGTAGCCGGGCGGGGGGACATAGCAATCAGCCCCAGTATTTT
CASSRAGGHSNQPQYF